This TCR beta chain was identified in a study of beta chain features in type 1 diabetes. Study findings and constraints: Among all four CD4+ subsets, Type 1 diabetes patients had TCRB CDR3s that were moderately but significantly shorter. Resolution of whether HLA type affects TCRB rearrangement was not achieved here. Healthy donors had naive, central memory and Treg TCRB repertoires that appeared less similar than those seen among patients.

Germline assignment: CDR1 SGHRS and CDR2 YFSETQ. The CDR3 consists of 14 residues. Trimming took 0 bases from V and 5 from J; bases not matched to a gene: 3. This clone came up a few times. Its specificity is not known. Purity exceeding 95% was reached by all sorted populations. The study reverse transcribed the entire isolated RNA, so it sequenced expressed TCRB transcripts. Repertoires were generated with immunoSEQ multiplex PCR, while TCRdb's copy carries only in-frame clones and drops some. The sample contains 160,000 or so clones, approximately 62% of which appear only once. The genes are TRBV5-1 and TRBJ2-5; 8 bases are a match to TRBD2. The receptor's source is a man aged 25-45 years with type 1 diabetes. Sequencing was carried out using naive CD4+ T cells from blood. Here the CDR3 DNA reads TGCGCCAGCAGCTTGGGAGCGGGGGACGAGACCCAGTACTTC. This sequence encodes CASSLGAGDETQYF. The full variable domain, its missing parts supplied by reference TRBV5-1 and TRBJ2-5, is KAGVTQTPRYLIKTRGQQVTLSCSPISGHRSVSWYQQTPGQGLQFLFEYFSETQRNKGNFPGRFSGRQFSNSRSEMNVSTLELGDSALYLCASSLGAGDETQYFGPGTRLLVL.